This T cell receptor (beta chain) was obtained from a study of blood T cell repertoires in COVID-19. Study information: The United States, Italy and Spain provided the acute and convalescent COVID-19 samples.

Authors' processing steps: Reference gene primer amplification gave estimated nucleated cell counts. Data came from immunoSEQ multiplex PCR; TCRdb stores just in-frame clones and leaves some out. V, J and clone size derive from that table, while D and trimming were established from the DNA sequence. The table records about 430,000 clones, approximately 91% of them present only once. Germline CDR1 and CDR2: SGHNT and YYREEE (reference sequence). This CDR3 contains 16 residues. V was trimmed by 3 bases and J by 2 bases, leaving 17 bases between them. Material: PBMCs or T cells enriched from blood (not recorded which). The clonotype was recovered from a woman between 18 and 30 years old who had been exposed to COVID-19. The J gene is TRBJ2-5, the V gene TRBV5-4; possibly TRBD1 for D (6 bases). CDR3 loop: CASSSKRNQGQETQYF. In DNA form, the CDR3 reads TGTGCCAGCAGCTCCAAAAGAAACCAGGGGCAAGAGACCCAGTACTTC.